The 24 T cell receptor beta chains reported below all come from one sample, sequenced in a study of T cell repertoires in cytomegalovirus infection. Which antigens these TCRs recognize remains unknown. TCRdb called the reads again in MiXCR, with one record for every CDR3 protein. This sample has about 360,000 distinct CDR3 sequences, with around a third found just once. The sample was cultured PBMCs, taken from culture after CMV antigen stimulation. The receptors were gathered from a human donor in good health (CMV status not recorded). Some clones in this sample may be carry-over from other donors' samples.

The V and J genes are TRBV7-7 and TRBJ2-7, with 7 bases fitting TRBD1. The CDR3 covers 15 residues. The germline gives CDR1 SSHAT, CDR2 FNYEAQ (reference sequence). Losses at the gene ends were 6 bases for V and 1 base for J; bases not matched to a gene: 9. For the CDR3, the DNA is TGTGCCAGCAGTCCTACAGGGGATAGGTCCTACGAGCAGTACTTC. It translates to CASSPTGDRSYEQYF.

This clonotype has only a few counts. The chain uses TRBV19 and TRBJ2-3; D remains unclear. V was trimmed by 3 bases and J by 0 bases, leaving 10 bases between them. CDR3 length: 15 amino acids. Per germline, CDR1 LNHDA and CDR2 SQIVND (reference sequence). The CDR3 sequence is CASSIGLTSTDTQYF. The CDR3 DNA reads as TGTGCCAGTAGTATCGGCCTAACTAGCACAGATACGCAGTATTTT.

The V call is TRBV6-4, the J call TRBJ1-1; D is possibly TRBD1 (6 bases). CDR3 length: 14 residues. CDR1 is MRHNA and CDR2 is SNTAGT in the germline V gene. Trimming left V 2 bases short and J 4 bases short, with 11 bases between. CDR3 sequence reads: CASSDPRGFTEAFF. In nucleotides, the CDR3 is TGTGCCAGCAGTGACCCCAGGGGATTCACTGAAGCTTTCTTT.

This clonotype occurred a few times. The chain carries TRBV7-2 and TRBJ1-5; maybe TRBD1 (5 bases). The CDR3 has 13 amino acids. V was shortened by 1 base and J by 4 bases, with 5 bases between the two germline ends. The germline V gene has CDR1 SGHTA and CDR2 FQGNSA. CDR3 nucleotides: TGTGCCAGCAGCTTAGGACAGAATCAGCCCCAGCATTTT. Encoded protein: CASSLGQNQPQHF.

The V gene is TRBV20-1, the J gene TRBJ2-1; D is unclear. The CDR3 has 15 amino acids. Germline values: CDR1 DFQATT, CDR2 SNEGSKA (reference sequence). Trimming pared 2 bases from V and 0 bases from J, leaving 11 bases between. The DNA for the CDR3 is TGCAGTGCTAGATTGACCCTCAGCTCCTACAATGAGCAGTTCTTC. Amino acid sequence: CSARLTLSSYNEQFF.

Written as DNA, the CDR3 is TGTGCCAGCAGCTCCACAGCCTTTTCCAGACCCACTGAAGCTTTCTTT. Protein sequence: CASSSTAFSRPTEAFF. The chain carries TRBV11-3 and TRBJ1-1, with D uncertain. Trimming cost V 4 bases and J 4 bases, with 19 bases left between them. CDR1 is SGHNT, CDR2 YENEEA, per germline. CDR3 length equals 16 residues.

This clonotype appeared a few times. The chain combines TRBV5-7 with TRBJ2-5; D is perhaps TRBD1 (6 bases). TRBV5-7 is assigned to the ORF class and has an uncertain function. Between the trimmed V and J ends, which lost 1 base and 6 bases, there was a span of 22 bases. CDR3 length equals 17 residues. The CDR3 reads CASSLNGKQGLMKTQYF. Here the CDR3 DNA reads TGTGCCAGCAGCTTGAACGGGAAACAGGGATTGATGAAGACCCAGTACTTC.

V is TRBV7-3 and J is TRBJ1-1, with TRBD1 matching over 9 bases. The CDR3 sequence is 17 residues long. Looked up from germline, CDR1 is SGHTA and CDR2 is FQGTGA. V shed 5 bases and J 3 bases; nucleotides not matched to a gene: 13. As DNA, the CDR3 is TGTGCCAGCAGCCCCCCTGGCGGACAGGGGAGTGACACTGAAGCTTTCTTT. Its translation is CASSPPGGQGSDTEAFF.

J is TRBJ2-5 and V is TRBV7-2; 8 nucleotides agree with TRBD2. CDR1 is SGHTA, CDR2 FQGNSA, per germline. This CDR3 is 12 amino acids long. Unmatched junction bases numbered 1, after V lost 5 bases and J lost 5 bases. This CDR3 reads CASSGTRETQYF. For the CDR3, the DNA is TGTGCCAGCAGCGGGACTAGGGAGACCCAGTACTTC.

J is TRBJ1-1 and V is TRBV9; no definite D call. The CDR3 runs 15 residues. V was shortened by 3 bases and J by 2 bases, with 14 bases between the two germline ends. Germline V gene data show CDR1 as SGDLS and CDR2 as YYNGEE. CDR3 region: CASSGDGNLNTEAFF. The CDR3, as DNA: TGTGCCAGCAGCGGAGACGGCAATCTAAACACTGAAGCTTTCTTT.

The chain joins TRBV12-5 to TRBJ2-5; D not certain. Germline CDR1 is LGHNT and CDR2 is FRNRAP. The CDR3 is 13 residues long. V dropped 7 bases and J dropped 1 base, with 10 bases sitting between them. The CDR3 coding sequence is TGTGCTAGTGATGGGCCAGTCCAAGAGACCCAGTACTTC. It specifies CASDGPVQETQYF.

This clonotype has more than one count but fewer than ten. The chain employs TRBV12-5 and TRBJ2-2; D is ambiguous. The ends were cut back, 2 bases at V and 1 base at J, with 11 bases in the middle. The CDR3 is 16 amino acids. Germline V gives CDR1 LGHNT, CDR2 FRNRAP. The chain's CDR3 is CASGLSQAGNTGELFF. The CDR3 region has the DNA TGTGCTAGTGGTTTGTCCCAAGCCGGGAACACCGGGGAGCTGTTTTTT.

This clonotype was found a few times. The gene calls are TRBV4-1 and TRBJ2-1, with TRBD2 matching 7 bases. The V segment lost 1 base and the J segment 10 bases; nucleotides outside the gene matches: 13. The CDR3 extends over 16 amino acids. Germline-derived CDR1 and CDR2 are MGHRA and YSYEKL. The CDR3 DNA reads TGCGCCAGCAGCCAAGTAACTCCGGCGGGAGATCAAGAGCAGTTCTTC. Translation: CASSQVTPAGDQEQFF.

This clonotype was seen a handful of times. This chain joins TRBV28 and TRBJ1-6; D gene unclear. The V and J ends lost 8 bases and 5 bases respectively, with 10 bases between them. Germline CDR1 is MDHEN and CDR2 is SYDVKM. This CDR3 spans 13 amino acids. DNA of the CDR3: TGTGCCAGCGCAAACGTCAATAATTCACCCCTCCACTTT. As protein: CASANVNNSPLHF.

The V and J genes are TRBV6-6 and TRBJ1-4; D not certain. Deletions cut 2 bases from V and 0 bases from J, with 10 bases between. CDR3 size: 16 residues. In germline, CDR1 is MNHNY, CDR2 SVGAGI (reference sequence). CDR3 in amino acids: CASSYGVGATNEKLFF. As DNA, the CDR3 is TGTGCCAGCAGTTACGGGGTTGGAGCAACTAATGAAAAACTGTTTTTT.

This clonotype has only a few counts. The chain couples TRBV7-2 to TRBJ2-1; D may be TRBD2 (5 bases). Trimming took 4 bases from V and 9 from J, leaving 22 bases between them. The CDR3 runs 16 residues. Per the germline V gene, CDR1 is SGHTA and CDR2 is FQGNSA. The chain's CDR3 is CASSSPRTRRRGEQFF. The CDR3 bases are TGTGCCAGCAGCTCCCCCCGGACGAGGAGGCGTGGTGAGCAGTTCTTC. The full variable domain, in which reference TRBV7-2 and TRBJ2-1 provide the parts outside the CDR3, is GAGVSQSPSNKVTEKGKDVELRCDPISGHTALYWYRQSLGQGLEFLIYFQGNSAPDKSGLPSDRFSAERTGGSVSTLTIQRTQQEDSAVYLCASSSPRTRRRGEQFFGPGTRLTVL.

V and J are TRBV20-1 and TRBJ2-1; D possibly corresponds to TRBD1 (5 bases). Trimming removed 4 bases at V and 7 bases at J, with 17 bases between. The V gene's germline CDR1 is DFQATT and CDR2 SNEGSKA (reference sequence). The CDR3 has 14 amino acids. As DNA, the CDR3 is TGCAGTGCTAACAGGCAACTAAGGTCGAATGAGCAGTTCTTC. This sequence encodes CSANRQLRSNEQFF.

The rearrangement uses TRBV7-8 and TRBJ2-1, with a possible D match to TRBD1 (5 bases). The germline gives CDR1 SGHVS, CDR2 FQNEAQ. V dropped 1 base and J dropped 9 bases, with 10 bases sitting between them. The CDR3 sequence is 13 residues long. The CDR3, as DNA: TGTGCCAGCAGCTTAGACAGGTTCGGTGAGCAGTTCTTC. As protein: CASSLDRFGEQFF. The full variable domain, rest sourced from reference TRBV7-8 and TRBJ2-1, is GAGVSQSPRYKVAKRGQDVALRCDPISGHVSLFWYQQALGQGPEFLTYFQNEAQLDKSGLPSDRFFAERPEGSVSTLKIQRTQQEDSAVYLCASSLDRFGEQFFGPGTRLTVL.

This clonotype was recorded a few times. The chain is built from TRBV7-9 and TRBJ2-7, with 7 bases identical to TRBD1. CDR1 and CDR2 from the germline V gene are SEHNR and FQNEAQ (reference sequence). This CDR3 has 14 amino acids. Unmatched junction bases numbered 4, after V lost 5 bases and J lost 0 bases. The CDR3 bases are TGTGCCAGCAGCCAGGGGGAATTCTCCTACGAGCAGTACGTC. This encodes CASSQGEFSYEQYV.

The chain carries TRBV19 and TRBJ2-1, with TRBD2 as a possible D gene (5 bases). The V end was cut by 5 bases, the J end by 2 bases, with 19 bases between. This CDR3 contains 17 residues. Germline CDR1 is LNHDA and CDR2 is SQIVND (reference sequence). The chain's CDR3 is CASSEGGHLPPYNEQFF. CDR3 sequence (DNA): TGTGCCAGTAGTGAGGGCGGCCATCTCCCCCCCTACAATGAGCAGTTCTTC.

This chain connects TRBV15 to TRBJ2-1; tentative D call: TRBD2 (6 bases). Germline CDR1 reads LNHNV; CDR2 reads YYDKDF (reference sequence). Trimming took 3 bases from V and 3 from J, leaving 18 bases between them. The CDR3 consists of 17 residues. In DNA, the CDR3 is TGTGCCACCAGCAGCCCCCGTGCGAGGGAGGACTACAATGAGCAGTTCTTC. This translates into CATSSPRAREDYNEQFF.

This clonotype has ten or more counts. One end of the junction fails to match germline, which may point to a read error. The chain couples TRBV7-7 to TRBJ1-1; D is undetermined. The CDR3 extends over 13 amino acids. CDR1 is SSHAT, CDR2 FNYEAQ, per germline (reference sequence). In nucleotides, the CDR3 is TGTGCTAGCAGCTTAAGGCTGGACGATCGGGCTTTCTTT. Amino acids: CASSLRLDDRAFF.

The rearrangement uses TRBV11-3 and TRBJ2-1, with D tentatively TRBD2 (6 bases). The V and J ends lost 6 bases and 10 bases respectively, with 16 bases between them. The CDR3 consists of 13 residues. Germline V lookup: CDR1 SGHNT, CDR2 YENEEA. The CDR3 nucleotides are TGTGCCAGCAGTCAGCAAGCGGGCGGGGAGCAGTTCTTC. As protein: CASSQQAGGEQFF.

This clonotype has a single count. This chain joins TRBV6-5 and TRBJ1-4, with D possibly being TRBD1 (5 bases). Germline CDR1 MNHEY, CDR2 SVGAGI. Trimming left V 3 bases short and J 6 bases short, with 14 bases between. The CDR3 contains 15 residues. The CDR3 reads CASSYQAGRYEKLFF. The CDR3 DNA reads as TGTGCCAGCAGTTATCAGGCAGGGCGTTATGAAAAACTGTTTTTT.